This T cell receptor (beta chain) was retrieved from a study of blood T cell repertoires in COVID-19. As for the study in general: Whether acute or convalescent, the COVID-19 samples came from the United States, Italy and Spain. Sample material is recorded as cDNA or gDNA derived from T cells, B-cell-depleted T cells, or PBMCs.

In the original workflow: How many nucleated cells were present was estimated from reference gene primer amplification. Using immunoSEQ multiplex PCR, the repertoire was profiled, and TCRdb retains in-frame clones only, with some absent. Clone size and the V and J calls come from that table; the DNA yielded D and trimming. Of about 240,000 clones in the sample, approximately 86% are singletons; the top ten hold less than 8.5%. The CDR3 extends over 13 amino acids. Trimming removed 11 bases from V and 11 bases from J; junction bases left unmatched: 15. In germline, CDR1 is WNHNN, CDR2 SYGVQD (reference sequence).

The TCR sequence derives from a woman aged 70 to 79 with active or convalescent COVID-19. V gene TRBV10-1 combines with J gene TRBJ1-5, with 7 positions matching TRBD1. Source material: peripheral blood. This CDR3 is CAALIRDSQSQHF. CDR3 bases: TGCGCCGCCCTGATCCGGGACAGTCAATCCCAGCATTTT.